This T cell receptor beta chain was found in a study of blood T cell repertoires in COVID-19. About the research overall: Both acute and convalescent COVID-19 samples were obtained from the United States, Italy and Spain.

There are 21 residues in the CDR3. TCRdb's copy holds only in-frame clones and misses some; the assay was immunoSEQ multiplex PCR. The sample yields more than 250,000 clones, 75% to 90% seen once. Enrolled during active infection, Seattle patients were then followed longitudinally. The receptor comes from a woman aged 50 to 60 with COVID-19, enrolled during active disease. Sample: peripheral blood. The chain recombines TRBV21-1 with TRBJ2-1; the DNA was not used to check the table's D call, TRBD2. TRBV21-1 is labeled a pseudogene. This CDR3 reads CASSKAQERASTIPSYNEQFF. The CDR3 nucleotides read TGTGCCAGCAGCAAAGCGCAAGAGCGGGCTTCCACCATACCCTCCTACAATGAGCAGTTCTTC.